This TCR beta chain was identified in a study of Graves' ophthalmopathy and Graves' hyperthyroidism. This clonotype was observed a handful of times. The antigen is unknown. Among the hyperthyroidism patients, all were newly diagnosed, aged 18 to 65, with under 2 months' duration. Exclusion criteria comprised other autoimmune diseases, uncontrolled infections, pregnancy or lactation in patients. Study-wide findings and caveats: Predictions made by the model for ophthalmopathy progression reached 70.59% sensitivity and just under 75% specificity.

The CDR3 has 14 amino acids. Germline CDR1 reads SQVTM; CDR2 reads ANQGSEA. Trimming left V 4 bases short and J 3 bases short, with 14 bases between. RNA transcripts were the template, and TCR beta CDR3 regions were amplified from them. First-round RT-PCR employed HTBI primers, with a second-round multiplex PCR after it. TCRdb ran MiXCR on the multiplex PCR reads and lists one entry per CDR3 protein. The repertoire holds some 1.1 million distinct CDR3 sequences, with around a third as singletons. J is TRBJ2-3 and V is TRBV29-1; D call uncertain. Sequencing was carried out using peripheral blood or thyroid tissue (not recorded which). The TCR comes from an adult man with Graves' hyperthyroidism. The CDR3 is CSVAKAVGTDTQYF. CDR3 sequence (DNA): TGCAGCGTTGCTAAGGCTGTTGGTACAGATACGCAGTATTTT.